This entry lists 8 T cell receptor beta chains sequenced from one sample in a study of T cell responses to AZD1222 COVID-19 vaccine. This table comes from immunoSEQ multiplex PCR, and its TCRdb copy is limited to in-frame clones, with some not included. Found here are approximately 90,000 clones, roughly 90% of them singletons; the top ten hold more than 5%. Sequenced material: peripheral blood, taken 28 days after the second AZD1222 dose. The receptors come from an adult who received the AZD1222 COVID-19 vaccine.

V gene TRBV6-6 combines with J gene TRBJ1-4; TRBD1 might be the D (5 bases). The CDR3 is 13 amino acids. Germline values: CDR1 MNHNY, CDR2 SVGAGI (reference sequence). The V and J ends lost 7 bases and 8 bases respectively, with 14 bases between them. The CDR3 DNA sequence: TGTGCCAGCACAAAGGGGCTTCTGGAAAAACTGTTTTTT. Protein product: CASTKGLLEKLFF.

V is TRBV6-2 or TRBV6-3 and J is TRBJ2-6; D is unclear. V dropped 2 bases and J dropped 0 bases, with 11 bases sitting between them. The germline V gene encodes CDR1 MNHEY and CDR2 SVGEGT. CDR3 length: 17 residues. The CDR3: CASSYVFGSSGANVLTF. For the CDR3, the DNA is TGTGCCAGCAGTTACGTTTTTGGGTCCTCTGGGGCCAACGTCCTGACTTTC.

This chain links TRBV5-4 with TRBJ2-5, with D maybe TRBD2 (6 bases). V dropped 4 bases and J dropped 5 bases, with 15 bases sitting between them. The CDR3 consists of 14 residues. Germline-derived CDR1 and CDR2 are SGHNT and YYREEE (reference sequence). In DNA, the CDR3 is TGTGCCAGCAGCGCCTCGGGGGTGGGGGAGACCCAGTACTTC. Its protein is CASSASGVGETQYF.

The J gene is TRBJ2-7, the V gene TRBV2; D is ambiguous. V lost 6 bases to trimming and J lost 0 bases, with 12 bases between them. The CDR3 has 14 residues. In germline, CDR1 is SNHLY, CDR2 FYNNEI. The CDR3: CASRGISSSYEQYF. CDR3 DNA: TGTGCCAGCAGGGGGATAAGCAGCTCCTACGAGCAGTACTTC.

V is TRBV28 and J is TRBJ2-3, with 12 bases that match TRBD1. Germline V gene lookup returns CDR1 MDHEN and CDR2 SYDVKM. The CDR3 loop spans 15 amino acids. Trimming removed 6 bases from V and 5 bases from J; junction bases left unmatched: 6. CDR3 sequence reads: CASRKGTGGIDTQYF. The CDR3 DNA reads as TGTGCCAGCAGAAAGGGGACAGGGGGCATAGATACGCAGTATTTT.

J is TRBJ1-1 and V is TRBV15; a weak D match, TRBD1 (5 bases). The V gene's germline CDR1 is LNHNV and CDR2 YYDKDF (reference sequence). V dropped 5 bases and J dropped 1 base, with 11 bases sitting between them. The CDR3 has 14 residues. CDR3 DNA sequence: TGTGCCACCAGCCTGGGACCCGCGAACACTGAAGCTTTCTTT. It yields the protein CATSLGPANTEAFF.

This chain links TRBV2 with TRBJ1-1; no reliable D call. This CDR3 region has 13 residues. Germline V gene lookup returns CDR1 SNHLY and CDR2 FYNNEI. Trimming took off 1 base at V and 5 bases at J, with 8 bases between the two ends. CDR3 amino acids: CASSEVSVTEAFF. The CDR3 nucleotides read TGTGCCAGCAGTGAAGTCTCAGTTACTGAAGCTTTCTTT.

The V call is TRBV11-2, the J call TRBJ2-1, with TRBD1 matching over 9 bases. This CDR3 contains 15 residues. V lost 6 bases to trimming and J lost 2 bases; unmatched junction nucleotides: 5. Germline V gene data show CDR1 as SGHAT and CDR2 as FQNNGV. The CDR3, as DNA: TGTGCCAGCAGTTACGACAGGGGGGCCTACAATGAGCAGTTCTTC. Its translation is CASSYDRGAYNEQFF.